The TCR beta chain described here comes from a study of cytomegalovirus exposure and HLA in healthy donors. Study-wide context: Early released data comprised 80 million to 90 million unique TCRs from HLA-typed donors.

CDR3 length equals 14 residues. Trimming removed 5 bases at V and 6 bases at J, with 14 bases between. The germline CDR1 and CDR2 sequences are SNHLY and FYNNEI. Primers included in the PCR were 60 Vbeta and 13 Jbeta primers. Clones were sequenced by immunoSEQ multiplex PCR, and TCRdb holds only the in-frame ones, with some missing. The sample yields 150,000 or so clones, more than 60% seen once. There were likely unrecorded immune exposures, though donors were nominally healthy when sampled. General study findings and limits: A later analysis found that most CMV-associated TCR beta chains appeared HLA-restricted. In a later analysis, at a false discovery rate of 0.05, 16,951 TCR beta sequences matched HLA alleles.

Concerning this clone: Its antigen is not known.

This receptor was obtained from a man aged 25 to 40 in good health and CMV-seropositive. This sequence joins TRBV2 and TRBJ2-1; a possible D gene is TRBD2 (5 bases). Sequenced: PBMCs. The CDR3 bases are TGTGCCAGCAGTTGGAGTGAAGGGAGCAATGAGCAGTTCTTC. This translates into CASSWSEGSNEQFF. Full variable domain (outside the CDR3, taken from reference TRBV2 and TRBJ2-1): EPEVTQTPSHQVTQMGQEVILRCVPISNHLYFYWYRQILGQKVEFLVSFYNNEISEKSEIFDDQFSVERPDGSNFTLKIRSTKLEDSAMYFCASSWSEGSNEQFFGPGTRLTVL.